This TCR beta chain was observed in a study of blood T cell repertoires in COVID-19. In germline, CDR1 is MDHEN, CDR2 SYDVKM. V was pared by 4 bases and J by 0 bases, with 4 bases of the junction left unmatched. The CDR3 consists of 15 residues. Measured with immunoSEQ multiplex PCR; TCRdb has only the in-frame clones, and not every one. This sample yields under 250,000 clones, of which roughly 84% are seen a single time; around 30% belongs to the top ten. Sequencing was done on a sample of peripheral blood. The J gene is TRBJ2-3, the V gene TRBV28; 7 positions match TRBD1. The TCR sequence derives from a middle-aged man with acute or convalescent COVID-19. CDR3 residues: CASSSRDSSTDTQYF. In nucleotides, the CDR3 is TGTGCCAGCAGTTCCCGGGACAGCAGCACAGATACGCAGTATTTT. Full variable domain (outside the CDR3, taken from reference TRBV28 and TRBJ2-3): DVKVTQSSRYLVKRTGEKVFLECVQDMDHENMFWYRQDPGLGLRLIYFSYDVKMKEKGDIPEGYSVSREKKERFSLILESASTNQTSMYLCASSSRDSSTDTQYFGPGTRLTVL.